This T cell receptor (beta chain) was retrieved from a study of blood T cell repertoires in COVID-19. Trimming removed 1 base from V and 3 bases from J, with 8 bases in between. The CDR3 covers 13 residues. In germline, CDR1 is SGHTS, CDR2 YDEGEE. TCRdb's table, derived via immunoSEQ multiplex PCR, lists solely in-frame clones and lacks some. The sample records over 85,000 clones, about 79% being singletons. Sequencing used peripheral blood. This receptor was taken from a woman older than 75 with active or convalescent COVID-19. This sequence joins TRBV5-8 and TRBJ2-7; D is unresolved. This CDR3 is CASSLFVRYEQYF. DNA of the CDR3: TGTGCCAGCAGCTTGTTTGTGCGCTACGAGCAGTACTTC. Full variable domain (rest looked up from reference TRBV5-8 and TRBJ2-7): EAGVTQSPTHLIKTRGQQATLRCSPISGHTSVYWYQQALGLGLQFLLWYDEGEERNRGNFPPRFSGRQFPNYSSELNVNALELEDSALYLCASSLFVRYEQYFGPGTRLTVT.